This is a list of T cell receptor beta chains from one sample in a study of OX40 agonist ivuxolimab in advanced cancers. The table came from immunoSEQ multiplex PCR; TCRdb's copy has only in-frame clones and leaves some out. The top ten clones hold roughly 6.5% of a sample with under 85,000 clones, over 90% of them seen once. The starting material was CD4+ or CD8+ T cells sorted from blood, obtained in a trial of the OX40 agonist ivuxolimab. The receptors originated from an adult with an advanced solid tumor such as melanoma, head and neck, liver or kidney cancer. Both conserved end residues are part of each CDR3. The order of the fields is J gene, clone size, D gene, V gene, CDR3 DNA, CDR3 protein. The D gene is left open where the match is weak. Some rows have no size entry. The others give once, few or many, or a class for an expanded clone.

TRBJ2-3 | . | TRBD2 | TRBV4-1 | TGCGCCAGCAGCCAAGAAGGGCGGGAGGGCCGAACAGATACGCAGTATTTT | CASSQEGREGRTDTQYF
TRBJ2-7 | . | . | TRBV7-6 | TGTGCCAGCAGCTTATCCGGGGTTGGGCAGTACTTC | CASSLSGVGQYF
TRBJ1-2 | . | . | TRBV28 | TGTGCCAGCAGTTTAAGCACCAACTATGGCTACACCTTC | CASSLSTNYGYTF
TRBJ2-3 | . | TRBD2 | TRBV11-2 | TGTGCCAGCCGGCCTAGCGGGGGGAACACAGATACGCAGTATTTT | CASRPSGGNTDTQYF
TRBJ1-1 | once | . | TRBV4-3 | TGCGCCAGCAGCCAAGATAGAGGGGGAGGGACTGAAGCTTTCTTT | CASSQDRGGGTEAFF
TRBJ2-3 | . | TRBD2 | TRBV30 | TGTGCCTGGAGTCTACCGGGACTAGCGGGGGGGCTAACAGATACGCAGTATTTT | CAWSLPGLAGGLTDTQYF
TRBJ1-1 | once | TRBD1 | TRBV9 | TGTGCCAGCAGCGTAGGGACAGGGGGCACTGAAGCTTTCTTT | CASSVGTGGTEAFF
TRBJ1-4 | . | . | TRBV19 | TGTGCCAGTAGTTTACACCCACGGGACGACCCGGAAAAACTGTTTTTT | CASSLHPRDDPEKLFF
TRBJ1-5 | . | TRBD1 | TRBV4-1 | TGCGCCAGCAGCCCGGGACAGTATAGCAATCAGCCCCAGCATTTT | CASSPGQYSNQPQHF
TRBJ2-6 | . | TRBD1 | TRBV5-1 | TGCGCCAGCAGCTCAAACAATTTTAGACAGGGCTCTGGGGCCAACGTCCTGACTTTC | CASSSNNFRQGSGANVLTF
TRBJ1-1 | . | . | TRBV21-1 | TGTGCCAGCAGCAAAGAGTCCGGGACAGGGAGGCTGAACACTGAAGCTTTCTTT | CASSKESGTGRLNTEAFF
TRBJ1-3 | . | . | TRBV4-3 | TGCGCCAGCAGCCATCTTGAGGGAACGGGAAACACCATATATTTT | CASSHLEGTGNTIYF
TRBJ2-3 | . | TRBD1 | TRBV29-1 | TGCAGCGTTGACCCGGGACAGGGGATTAGCACAGATACGCAGTATTTT | CSVDPGQGISTDTQYF
TRBJ1-1 | few | . | TRBV12-5 | TGTGCTAGTGGTTCGGGTCCATCGGGCCCTGAAGCTTTCTTT | CASGSGPSGPEAFF
TRBJ2-7 | . | . | TRBV4-1 | TGCGCCAGCAGCCAAGAGGGGCGGAAGCAGTACTTC | CASSQEGRKQYF
TRBJ1-6 | . | . | TRBV6-1 | TGTGCCAGCAGTGAGTGGCACAGCTTCTATAATTCACCCCTCCACTTT | CASSEWHSFYNSPLHF
TRBJ1-1 | . | . | TRBV2 | TGTGCCAGCATTGGGAGGGTAACTGAAGCTTTCTTT | CASIGRVTEAFF